Each of the 6 T cell receptor beta chains below was sequenced from the same sample in a study of response to subunit inactivated influenza vaccine (dated by TCRdb to 2017 to 2018). The library was built by means of RT-PCR. Sequencing took place on an Illumina HiSeq 2500. TCRdb reanalyzed the raw reads on its own, using fastp at Q25 for trimming and MiXCR for clone calling, and kept in-frame beta chains. Rows are combined by CDR3 protein, so each entry shows the most common genes and DNA. Within this sample are 500,000 to 550,000 distinct CDR3 sequences, with 7.6% of them counted one time only. 13% of the sample goes to the ten largest clones. Source: PBMCs from blood, taken around 25 months after vaccination. These receptors originate from a man aged 45 to 75 who received an inactivated influenza vaccine. Donor details come from another sample of the same person, matched by shared clones.

This clonotype was seen only once. The V gene is TRBV10-3, the J gene TRBJ2-5, with a tentative D call TRBD2 (5 bases). This CDR3 region has 13 residues. V lost 3 bases to trimming and J lost 5 bases, with 10 bases between them. Germline CDR1 is ENHRY and CDR2 is SYGVKD. The CDR3, as DNA: TGTGCCATCAGTGATGGACCGGGGGAGACCCAGTACTTC. This codes for CAISDGPGETQYF.

This clonotype has only a few counts. The CDR3 loop reads CASSPIPRTVTNEQFF. In DNA, the CDR3 is TGTGCCAGCAGCCCCATTCCCAGGACAGTCACCAATGAGCAGTTCTTC. The chain links TRBV11-2 to TRBJ2-1; TRBD1 is a possible D gene (6 bases). Trimming took off 5 bases at V and 6 bases at J, with 20 bases between the two ends. The CDR3 sequence is 16 residues long. From germline, CDR1 is SGHAT and CDR2 FQNNGV.

At least ten counts were recorded for this clonotype. The chain has TRBV20-1 and TRBJ2-7, with D unresolved. This CDR3 region has 13 residues. Per the germline V gene, CDR1 is DFQATT and CDR2 is SNEGSKA (reference sequence). V dropped 1 base and J dropped 3 bases, with 10 bases sitting between them. This CDR3 is CSARVGLDYEQYF. Here the CDR3 DNA reads TGCAGTGCTAGAGTGGGCCTAGACTACGAGCAGTACTTC.

The V call is TRBV7-9, the J call TRBJ2-7; 9 bases are shared with TRBD1. Germline values: CDR1 SEHNR, CDR2 FQNEAQ (reference sequence). This CDR3 has 15 amino acids. The ends lost 2 bases at V and 3 bases at J; junction bases unmatched: 5. DNA of the CDR3: TGTGCCAGCAGCTTAAGCAGGGGACAGGGCTACGAGCAGTACTTC. It translates to CASSLSRGQGYEQYF. Complete variable domain (other parts from reference TRBV7-9 and TRBJ2-7): DTGVSQNPRHKITKRGQNVTFRCDPISEHNRLYWYRQTLGQGPEFLTYFQNEAQLEKSRLLSDRFSAERPKGSFSTLEIQRTEQGDSAMYLCASSLSRGQGYEQYFGPGTRLTVT.

This clonotype was counted at least ten times. This chain joins TRBV14 and TRBJ1-6; the D is unclear. This CDR3 comprises 14 residues. V was shortened by 2 bases and J by 6 bases, with 8 bases between the two germline ends. Germline assignment: CDR1 SGHDN and CDR2 FVKESK. The CDR3 region is CASSQSGINSPLHF. The CDR3 DNA follows: TGTGCCAGCAGCCAATCCGGAATTAATTCACCCCTCCACTTT. The entire variable domain, with the rest obtained from reference TRBV14 and TRBJ1-6, is as follows: EAGVTQFPSHSVIEKGQTVTLRCDPISGHDNLYWYRRVMGKEIKFLLHFVKESKQDESGMPNNRFLAERTGGTYSTLKVQPAELEDSGVYFCASSQSGINSPLHFGNGTRLTVT.

A few counts support this clonotype. V gene TRBV5-1 combines with J gene TRBJ1-2; D remains unclear. The CDR3 is 13 residues long. V was shortened by 4 bases and J by 3 bases, with 10 bases between the two germline ends. Germline CDR1 SGHRS, CDR2 YFSETQ. The CDR3, as DNA: TGCGCCAGCAGCAGCCAAGAGCACTATGGCTACACCTTC. Amino acids: CASSSQEHYGYTF.